Listed below are T cell receptor beta chains from one sample, sequenced in a study of glioma-infiltrating T cells after dendritic cell vaccination. Profiled with immunoSEQ multiplex PCR; TCRdb holds only in-frame clones, not every one. The table records tens of thousands of clones, around nine tenths of them present only once. The sample in question was blood, obtained after dendritic cell vaccination. These receptors came from a human donor with glioblastoma. The CDR3 runs from the conserved cysteine through the conserved F or W. The D gene is left open where the match is weak. Clone sizes are given selectively: once, few, many, or a class where the clone is expanded.

v_gene	d_gene	j_gene	abundance	CDR3aa	CDR3nt
TRBV28	.	TRBJ1-1	once	CASTPEGATEAFF	TGTGCCAGCACCCCCGAGGGTGCCACTGAAGCTTTCTTT
TRBV5-1	TRBD2	TRBJ2-3	.	CASSLEPLGGGTQYF	TGCGCCAGCAGCTTGGAACCCCTGGGCGGGGGTACGCAGTATTTT
TRBV7-2	TRBD2	TRBJ2-7	once	CASSPKGLAGYEQYF	TGTGCCAGCAGCCCTAAGGGGCTAGCGGGCTACGAGCAGTACTTC
TRBV7-6	.	TRBJ2-2	.	CASSLSVWRDGTGELFF	TGTGCCAGCAGCTTATCGGTATGGCGGGACGGAACCGGGGAGCTGTTTTTT
TRBV29-1	.	TRBJ1-5	.	CSASAENQPQHF	TGCAGCGCGAGCGCGGAAAATCAGCCCCAGCATTTT
TRBV28	.	TRBJ1-5	.	CASATGSNQPQHF	TGTGCCAGCGCAACGGGTAGCAATCAGCCCCAGCATTTT
TRBV9	.	TRBJ2-2	.	CASTWAGTGELFF	TGTGCCAGCACGTGGGCGGGCACCGGGGAGCTGTTTTTT
TRBV18	.	TRBJ2-5	.	CASSPRPVAGRETQYF	TGTGCCAGCTCACCTAGGCCGGTCGCAGGAAGGGAGACCCAGTACTTC
TRBV28	TRBD1	TRBJ2-7	.	CASSLIGTGNEQYF	TGTGCCAGCAGTCTCATAGGGACAGGGAACGAGCAGTACTTC
TRBV9	TRBD2	TRBJ2-2	.	CASSVGGRANAGELFF	TGTGCCAGCAGCGTAGGGGGGAGGGCGAACGCCGGGGAGCTGTTTTTT
TRBV10-3	TRBD2	TRBJ2-1	.	CAITIQAGAYNEQFF	TGTGCCATCACTATCCAGGCGGGAGCCTACAATGAGCAGTTCTTC
TRBV6-8	.	TRBJ1-5	.	CASRIVGQSNQPQHF	TGTGCCAGCAGAATAGTCGGACAAAGCAATCAGCCCCAGCATTTT
TRBV10-3	.	TRBJ2-3	.	CAISVGGASTDTQYF	TGTGCCATCAGTGTTGGAGGCGCTAGCACAGATACGCAGTATTTT